This TCR beta chain derives from a study of blood T cell repertoires in COVID-19. Study-wide background: Both acute and convalescent COVID-19 samples were obtained from the United States, Italy and Spain. PBMCs, B-cell-depleted T cells, or T cells were the source of the cDNA or gDNA that made up the material.

TCRdb's copy holds only in-frame clones and misses some; the assay was immunoSEQ multiplex PCR. The sample lists hundreds of thousands of clones, around 84% seen once, with around 15% in the top ten. Clinical history as reported by participants underpinned cohort assignment. The CDR3 covers 13 residues. The V and J genes are TRBV21-1 and TRBJ1-2. TRBV21-1 represents a pseudogene. The origin of this receptor is a man between 18 and 35 years old who had recovered from COVID-19. Sequenced sample: PBMCs or T cells enriched from blood (not recorded which). The CDR3 spells CARTRGLTGGYTF. CDR3 nucleotide sequence: TGTGCGAGAACGCGGGGCCTAACGGGGGGCTACACCTTC.